These 3 T cell receptor beta chains came from one sample sequenced in a study of beta chain features in type 1 diabetes listed by TCRdb under 2018. Broad study findings and their caveats: In all four CD4+ subsets, TCRB CDR3 length was moderately but significantly shorter in type 1 diabetes patients.

The protocol used for the library was the immunoSEQ multiplex PCR assay. The entire isolated RNA was reverse transcribed using the High Capacity cDNA Reverse Transcription Kit, and thus expressed TCRB transcripts were sequenced. Drawn from immuneACCESS, this table holds only the in-frame rearrangements with V and J called that TCRdb kept. Clones are partly lost; checked studies trace under half to an unresolved V gene and leave the rest unexplained. The sample table records hundreds of thousands of clones; 10% to 15% of these occur just once. Roughly 0.022% of the sample rests with the top ten. No cognate antigen is known for these TCRs. Sequencing was carried out using naive CD4+ T cells from blood. The cell subset or site label here, explained by the study, means: true naive CD4+ T cells. Receptors originate from a man younger than 35 with type 1 diabetes.

In its sample, this clone was seen a few times. This sequence joins TRBV4-2 and TRBJ2-5, with TRBD1 as a possible D gene (8 bases). Per the germline V gene, CDR1 is LGHNA and CDR2 is YNFKEQ. Trimming removed 8 bases from V and 2 bases from J, with 15 bases in between. This CDR3 comprises 14 residues. Written as DNA, the CDR3 is TGTGCCAGCTCACAGGGGGGGGTTCAAGAGACCCAGTACTTC. Its translation: CASSQGGVQETQYF.

V usage is TRBV5-1 and J usage is TRBJ1-1; D remains ambiguous. Germline V gives CDR1 SGHRS, CDR2 YFSETQ. The CDR3 is 14 amino acids. The V end lost 0 bases, the J end lost 4 bases, and 10 bases lay between the germline ends. The chain's CDR3 is CASSLDSLGTEAFF. The CDR3 nucleotides read TGCGCCAGCAGCTTGGACAGTTTAGGCACTGAAGCTTTCTTT. The entire variable domain, with the rest obtained from reference TRBV5-1 and TRBJ1-1, is as follows: KAGVTQTPRYLIKTRGQQVTLSCSPISGHRSVSWYQQTPGQGLQFLFEYFSETQRNKGNFPGRFSGRQFSNSRSEMNVSTLELGDSALYLCASSLDSLGTEAFFGQGTRLTVV.

This clone occurred a few times. The genes are TRBV18 and TRBJ2-7; TRBD1 matches at 10 bases. Germline values: CDR1 KGHSH, CDR2 LQKENI. The V gene end was trimmed by 5 bases and the J gene end by 5 bases; junction bases not matched to a gene: 6. This CDR3 is 14 amino acids long. CDR3: CASSTGTGDHEQYF. CDR3 nucleotides: TGTGCCAGCTCAACGGGGACAGGGGATCACGAGCAGTACTTC. The whole variable domain, remainder taken from reference TRBV18 and TRBJ2-7, is NAGVMQNPRHLVRRRGQEARLRCSPMKGHSHVYWYRQLPEEGLKFMVYLQKENIIDESGMPKERFSAEFPKEGPSILRIQQVVRGDSAAYFCASSTGTGDHEQYFGPGTRLTVT.